This T cell receptor (beta chain) was observed in a study of blood T cell repertoires in COVID-19 (TCRdb year 2020). As for the study more broadly: Samples covering the acute and convalescent phases of COVID-19 were provided by collaborators in the United States, Italy and Spain. The material from the prospective study consisted of cDNA or gDNA derived from T cells, B-cell-depleted T cells, or PBMCs. Subjects who had been exposed to COVID-19, were actively infected with it, or had recovered from it provided the deeply sampled blood TCRbeta repertoires that made up the dataset. The repertoires were released in a freely available public database intended as a resource for research on the immune response to SARS-CoV-2. Samples came from the ongoing ImmuneRACE study (first 160 participants) plus 1,254 subjects from 6 global collaborators. A de-identified subject ID, COVID-19 status, age in years and sex were almost always included in the sample metadata. HLA class I and class II types, where available, came from metadata supplied by the sample provider rather than from assay-based typing. Broad study findings and their caveats: The quantity of clinical and demographic metadata differed by source and by participant and was supplied without curation.

Including cysteine and phenylalanine, the CDR3 has 14 amino acids. Only CDR3 DNA is held: 42 bases, read in frame from base 1. CDR1 SGHDN and CDR2 FVKESK are derived from the germline V gene. The V and J ends are trimmed by 4 bases and 4 bases, leaving 11 bases between them. This clone has a single count. This receptor's antigen is unknown. Base qualities are not provided; no much larger clone lies one nucleotide away. TCRbeta CDR3 regions were amplified from genomic DNA by means of the immunoSEQ Assay, a bias-controlled multiplex PCR. The original pipeline was this. The number of nucleated cells in each sample was estimated from the amplification of reference gene primers within the assay. Sequence reads were collapsed and filtered to measure the absolute abundance of every unique TCRbeta CDR3 rearrangement. Productive Simpson clonality was computed per sample as the square root of Simpson's diversity index over productive rearrangements. TCRdb re-hosts the immuneACCESS table, in-frame sequences only. Its copies lack some clones; in the studies checked, an unresolved V gene accounts for under half of them, and the cause for the rest is not known. V and J calls and clone size are those listed in that table; D and trimming were worked out from the DNA. The sample has around 300,000 clones on record, roughly 90% of them singletons. Of the sample, approximately 2% falls within the top ten clones.

Enrolling through a virtual design, the prospective study's participants ranged in age from roughly 18 to 89 years and lived across 24 United States geographic areas. In the prospective study, cohorts were assigned on the basis of participant-reported clinical history obtained from a screening survey and a study questionnaire. Recovered participants in ImmuneRACE Cohort 3 were defined by two consecutive negative NP/OP PCR tests, clearance by a healthcare professional, or resolution of symptoms. In the prospective study, mobile phlebotomists collected whole blood, serum and a nasopharyngeal or oropharyngeal swab from each participant. Prospective study participants could optionally give additional blood draws and questionnaires over a roughly 2-month period. Before DNA extraction, prospective study blood samples were shipped either frozen or at room temperature.

The rearranged segments are TRBV14 and TRBJ1-5, with TRBD1 as a weak D call on 6 bases. The specimen was PBMCs or T cells enriched from blood (not recorded which). The sequence was collected from a woman aged 60-70 years who had recovered from COVID-19. The CDR3 protein: CASSPGGANQPQHF. The sequenced DNA: TGTGCCAGCAGCCCTGGGGGCGCGAATCAGCCCCAGCATTTT.